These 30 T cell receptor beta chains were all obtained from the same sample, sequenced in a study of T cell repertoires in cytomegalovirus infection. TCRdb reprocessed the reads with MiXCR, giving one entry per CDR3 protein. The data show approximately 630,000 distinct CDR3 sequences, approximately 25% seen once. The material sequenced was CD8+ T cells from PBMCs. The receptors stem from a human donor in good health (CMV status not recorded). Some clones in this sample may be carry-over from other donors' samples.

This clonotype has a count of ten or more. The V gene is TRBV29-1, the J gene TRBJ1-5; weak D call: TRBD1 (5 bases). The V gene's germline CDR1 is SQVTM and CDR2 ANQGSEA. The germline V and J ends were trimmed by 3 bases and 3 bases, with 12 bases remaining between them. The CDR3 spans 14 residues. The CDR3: CSVDGGASNQPQHF. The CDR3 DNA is TGCAGCGTTGACGGAGGGGCCTCCAATCAGCCCCAGCATTTT.

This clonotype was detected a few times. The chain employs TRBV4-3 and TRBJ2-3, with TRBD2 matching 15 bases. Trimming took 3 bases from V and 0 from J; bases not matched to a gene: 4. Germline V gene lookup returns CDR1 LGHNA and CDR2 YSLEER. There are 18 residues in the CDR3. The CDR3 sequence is CASSHGTSGGRSTDTQYF. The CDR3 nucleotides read TGCGCCAGCAGCCACGGGACTAGCGGGGGGAGGAGCACAGATACGCAGTATTTT.

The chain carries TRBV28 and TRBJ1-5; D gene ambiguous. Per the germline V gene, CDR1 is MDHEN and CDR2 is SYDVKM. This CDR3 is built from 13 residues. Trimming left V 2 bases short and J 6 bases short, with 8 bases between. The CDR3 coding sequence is TGTGCCAGCAGTTTACGGGAGGGTCAGCCCCAGCATTTT. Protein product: CASSLREGQPQHF.

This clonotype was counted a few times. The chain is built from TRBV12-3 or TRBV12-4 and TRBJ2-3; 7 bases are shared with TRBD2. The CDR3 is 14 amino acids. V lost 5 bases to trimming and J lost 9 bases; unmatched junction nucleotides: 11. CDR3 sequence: CASSSRDWEGTQYF. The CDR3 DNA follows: TGTGCCAGCAGTAGCCGGGACTGGGAGGGGACGCAGTATTTT.

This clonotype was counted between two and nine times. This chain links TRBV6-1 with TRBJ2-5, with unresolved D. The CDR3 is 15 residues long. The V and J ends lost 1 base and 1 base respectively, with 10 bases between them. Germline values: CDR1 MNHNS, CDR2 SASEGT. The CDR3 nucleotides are TGTGCCAGCAGTGAAGGGGTCATCGGCCAAGAGACCCAGTACTTC. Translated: CASSEGVIGQETQYF.

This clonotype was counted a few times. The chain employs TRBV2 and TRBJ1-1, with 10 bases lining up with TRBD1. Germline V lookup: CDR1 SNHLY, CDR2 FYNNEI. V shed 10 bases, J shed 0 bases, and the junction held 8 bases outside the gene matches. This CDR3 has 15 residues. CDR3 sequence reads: CATNGDRGLNTEAFF. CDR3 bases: TGTGCCACCAATGGGGACAGGGGATTGAACACTGAAGCTTTCTTT.

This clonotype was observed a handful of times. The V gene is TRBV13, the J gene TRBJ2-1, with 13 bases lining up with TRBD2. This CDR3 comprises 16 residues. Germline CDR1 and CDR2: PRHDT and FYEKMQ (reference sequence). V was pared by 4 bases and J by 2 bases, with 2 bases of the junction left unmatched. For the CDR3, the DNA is TGTGCCAGCAGCTCCGGACTAGCGGGGGCCTACAATGAGCAGTTCTTC. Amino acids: CASSSGLAGAYNEQFF. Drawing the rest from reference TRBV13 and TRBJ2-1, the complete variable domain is AAGVIQSPRHLIKEKRETATLKCYPIPRHDTVYWYQQGPGQDPQFLISFYEKMQSDKGSIPDRFSAQQFSDYHSELNMSSLELGDSALYFCASSSGLAGAYNEQFFGPGTRLTVL.

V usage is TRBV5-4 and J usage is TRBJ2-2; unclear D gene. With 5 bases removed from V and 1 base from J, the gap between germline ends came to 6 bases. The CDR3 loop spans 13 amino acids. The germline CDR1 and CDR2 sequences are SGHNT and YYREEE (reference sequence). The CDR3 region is CASSGWNTGELFF. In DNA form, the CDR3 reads TGTGCCAGCAGTGGTTGGAACACCGGGGAGCTGTTTTTT. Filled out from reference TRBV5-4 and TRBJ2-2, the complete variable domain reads ETGVTQSPTHLIKTRGQQVTLRCSSQSGHNTVSWYQQALGQGPQFIFQYYREEENGRGNFPPRFSGLQFPNYSSELNVNALELDDSALYLCASSGWNTGELFFGEGSRLTVL.

The CDR3 sequence is CASSQRLPDRGGNQPQHF. The CDR3 DNA follows: TGCGCCAGCAGCCAGCGTCTGCCCGACAGGGGTGGGAATCAGCCCCAGCATTTT. The chain has TRBV4-3 and TRBJ1-5; the match to TRBD1 covers 8 bases. The CDR3 consists of 18 residues. Losses at the gene ends were 3 bases for V and 4 bases for J; bases not matched to a gene: 14. The germline CDR1 and CDR2 sequences are LGHNA and YSLEER.

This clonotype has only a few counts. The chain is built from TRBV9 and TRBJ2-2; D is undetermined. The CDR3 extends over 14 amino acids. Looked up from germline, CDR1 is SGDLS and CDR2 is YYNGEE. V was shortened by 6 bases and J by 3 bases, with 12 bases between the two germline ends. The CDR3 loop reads CASTIDQYTGELFF. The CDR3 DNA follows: TGTGCCAGCACTATCGACCAGTACACCGGGGAGCTGTTTTTT.

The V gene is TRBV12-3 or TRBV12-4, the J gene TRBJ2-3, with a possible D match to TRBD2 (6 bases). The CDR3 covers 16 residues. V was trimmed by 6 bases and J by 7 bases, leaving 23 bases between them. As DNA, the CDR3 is TGTGCCAGCAGCCGTCCCGGGACTCTTGGACGAAATACGCAGTATTTT. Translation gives CASSRPGTLGRNTQYF.

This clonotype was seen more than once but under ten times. CDR3 sequence: CASSLGVRTGDGEAFF. Written as DNA, the CDR3 is TGTGCCAGCAGCTTAGGGGTCCGGACAGGGGATGGTGAAGCTTTCTTT. The V gene is TRBV7-2, the J gene TRBJ1-1; TRBD1 matches 9 bases. V was clipped by 1 base and J by 7 bases; unmatched bases: 10. In germline, CDR1 is SGHTA, CDR2 FQGNSA. This CDR3 is 16 amino acids long.

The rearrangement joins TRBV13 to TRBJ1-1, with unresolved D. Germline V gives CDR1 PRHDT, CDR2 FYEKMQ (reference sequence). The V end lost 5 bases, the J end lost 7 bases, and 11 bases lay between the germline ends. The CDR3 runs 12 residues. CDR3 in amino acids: CASSLRSFEAFF. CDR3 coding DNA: TGTGCCAGCAGCCTCCGTAGTTTTGAAGCTTTCTTT. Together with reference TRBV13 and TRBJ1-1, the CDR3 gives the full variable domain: AAGVIQSPRHLIKEKRETATLKCYPIPRHDTVYWYQQGPGQDPQFLISFYEKMQSDKGSIPDRFSAQQFSDYHSELNMSSLELGDSALYFCASSLRSFEAFFGQGTRLTVV.

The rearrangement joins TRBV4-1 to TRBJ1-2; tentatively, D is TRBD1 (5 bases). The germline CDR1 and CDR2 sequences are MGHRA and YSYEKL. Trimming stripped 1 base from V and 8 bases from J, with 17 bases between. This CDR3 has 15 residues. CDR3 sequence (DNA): TGCGCCAGCAGCCAAGGTCAGGGTTCGGGATACGGCTACACCTTC. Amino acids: CASSQGQGSGYGYTF.

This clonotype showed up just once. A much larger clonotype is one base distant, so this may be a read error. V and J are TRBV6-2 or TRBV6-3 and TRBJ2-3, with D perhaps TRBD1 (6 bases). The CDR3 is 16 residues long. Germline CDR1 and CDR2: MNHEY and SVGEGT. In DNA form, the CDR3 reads TGTGTCAGCAGTCCGACCACTAGGGACAACACAGATACGCAGTATTTT. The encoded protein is CVSSPTTRDNTDTQYF.

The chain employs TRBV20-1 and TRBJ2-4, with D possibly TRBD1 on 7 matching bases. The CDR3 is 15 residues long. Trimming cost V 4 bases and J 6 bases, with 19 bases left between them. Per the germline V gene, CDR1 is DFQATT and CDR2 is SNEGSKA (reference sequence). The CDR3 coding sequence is TGCAGTGCTACGGGAGCGACAGGGAGCCCAAACATTCAGTACTTC. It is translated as CSATGATGSPNIQYF.

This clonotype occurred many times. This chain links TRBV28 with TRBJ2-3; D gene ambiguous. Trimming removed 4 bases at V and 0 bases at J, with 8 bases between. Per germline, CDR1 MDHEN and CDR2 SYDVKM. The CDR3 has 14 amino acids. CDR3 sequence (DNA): TGTGCCAGCAGTTCTGCCATCAGCACAGATACGCAGTATTTT. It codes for CASSSAISTDTQYF. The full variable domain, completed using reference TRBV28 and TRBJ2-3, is DVKVTQSSRYLVKRTGEKVFLECVQDMDHENMFWYRQDPGLGLRLIYFSYDVKMKEKGDIPEGYSVSREKKERFSLILESASTNQTSMYLCASSSAISTDTQYFGPGTRLTVL.

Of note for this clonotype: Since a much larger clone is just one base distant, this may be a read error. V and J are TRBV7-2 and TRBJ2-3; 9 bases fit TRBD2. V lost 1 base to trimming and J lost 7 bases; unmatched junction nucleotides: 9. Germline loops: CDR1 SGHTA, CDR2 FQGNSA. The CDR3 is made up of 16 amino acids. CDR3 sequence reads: CASSLDGLASRNTQYF. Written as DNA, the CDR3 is TGTGCCAGCAGCTTAGACGGACTAGCGTCAAGGAATACGCAGTATTTT. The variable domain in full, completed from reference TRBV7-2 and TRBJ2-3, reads GAGVSQSPSNKVTEKGKDVELRCDPISGHTALYWYRQSLGQGLEFLIYFQGNSAPDKSGLPSDRFSAERTGGSVSTLTIQRTQQEDSAVYLCASSLDGLASRNTQYFGPGTRLTVL.

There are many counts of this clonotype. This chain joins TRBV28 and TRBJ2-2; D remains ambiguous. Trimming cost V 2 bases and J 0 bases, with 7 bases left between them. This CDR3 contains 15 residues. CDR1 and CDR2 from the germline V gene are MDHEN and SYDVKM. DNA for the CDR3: TGTGCCAGCAGTTTAGATCCTGCGAACACCGGGGAGCTGTTTTTT. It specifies CASSLDPANTGELFF.

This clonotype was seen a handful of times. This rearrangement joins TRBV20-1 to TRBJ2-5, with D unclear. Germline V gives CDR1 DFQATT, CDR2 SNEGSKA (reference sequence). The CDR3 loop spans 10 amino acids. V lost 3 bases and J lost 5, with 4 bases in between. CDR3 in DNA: TGCAGTGCTAGTTGGGAGACCCAGTACTTC. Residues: CSASWETQYF.

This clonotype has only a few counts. The CDR3 DNA reads TGTGCCAGCAGCCAAGATCCCTTTTGGGAGAACACTGAAGCTTTCTTT. Residues: CASSQDPFWENTEAFF. V is TRBV14 and J is TRBJ1-1; D gene unclear. CDR3 length: 16 residues. V lost 0 bases, J lost 1 base, and 12 bases lay in between. Germline CDR1 and CDR2: SGHDN and FVKESK. The variable domain in full, with the rest retrieved from reference TRBV14 and TRBJ1-1, is EAGVTQFPSHSVIEKGQTVTLRCDPISGHDNLYWYRRVMGKEIKFLLHFVKESKQDESGMPNNRFLAERTGGTYSTLKVQPAELEDSGVYFCASSQDPFWENTEAFFGQGTRLTVV.

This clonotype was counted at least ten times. The CDR3 here is CAISEQPLGNPGANVLTF. The CDR3 nucleotides are TGTGCCATCAGTGAGCAGCCCCTGGGAAACCCTGGGGCCAACGTCCTGACTTTC. V and J are TRBV10-3 and TRBJ2-6, with unresolved D. This CDR3 has 18 residues. The germline V and J ends were trimmed by 2 bases and 2 bases, with 16 bases remaining between them. The germline V gene encodes CDR1 ENHRY and CDR2 SYGVKD.

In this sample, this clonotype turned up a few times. The CDR3 spells CASSPSRPEAFF. Here the CDR3 DNA reads TGTGCCAGCAGTCCAAGTAGGCCTGAAGCTTTCTTT. The chain employs TRBV28 and TRBJ1-1; D not certain. CDR3 size: 12 residues. Trimming cost V 5 bases and J 6 bases, with 10 bases left between them. Germline loops: CDR1 MDHEN, CDR2 SYDVKM. The variable domain in full, completed from reference TRBV28 and TRBJ1-1, reads DVKVTQSSRYLVKRTGEKVFLECVQDMDHENMFWYRQDPGLGLRLIYFSYDVKMKEKGDIPEGYSVSREKKERFSLILESASTNQTSMYLCASSPSRPEAFFGQGTRLTVV.

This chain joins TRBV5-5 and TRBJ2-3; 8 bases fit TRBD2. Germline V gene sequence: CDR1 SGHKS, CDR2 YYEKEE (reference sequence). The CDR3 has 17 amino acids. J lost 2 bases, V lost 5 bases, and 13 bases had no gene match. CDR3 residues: CASSWLAGGGITDTQYF. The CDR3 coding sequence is TGTGCCAGCAGTTGGCTAGCGGGCGGGGGGATCACAGATACGCAGTATTTT.

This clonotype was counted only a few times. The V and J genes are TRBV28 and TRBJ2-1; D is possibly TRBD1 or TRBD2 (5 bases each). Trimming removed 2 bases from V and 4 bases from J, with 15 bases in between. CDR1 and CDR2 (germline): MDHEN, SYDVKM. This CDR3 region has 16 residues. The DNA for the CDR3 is TGTGCCAGCAGTTTACTGGGGCCGGGGAATTACAATGAGCAGTTCTTC. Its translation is CASSLLGPGNYNEQFF. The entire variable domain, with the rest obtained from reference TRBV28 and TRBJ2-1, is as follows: DVKVTQSSRYLVKRTGEKVFLECVQDMDHENMFWYRQDPGLGLRLIYFSYDVKMKEKGDIPEGYSVSREKKERFSLILESASTNQTSMYLCASSLLGPGNYNEQFFGPGTRLTVL.

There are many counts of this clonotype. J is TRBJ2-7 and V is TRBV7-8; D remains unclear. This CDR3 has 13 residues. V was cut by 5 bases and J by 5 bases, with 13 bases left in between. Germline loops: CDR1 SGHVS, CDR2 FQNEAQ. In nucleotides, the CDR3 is TGTGCCAGCAGCGGAACGTTAACGGACGAGCAGTACTTC. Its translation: CASSGTLTDEQYF.

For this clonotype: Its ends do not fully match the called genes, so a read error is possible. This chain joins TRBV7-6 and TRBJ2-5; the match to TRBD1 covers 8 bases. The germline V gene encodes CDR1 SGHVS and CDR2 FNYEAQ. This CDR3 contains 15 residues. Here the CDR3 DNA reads TGTGCTAGCAGCCAGGGGGCAGGGGAACAAGAGACCCAGTACTTC. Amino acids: CASSQGAGEQETQYF.

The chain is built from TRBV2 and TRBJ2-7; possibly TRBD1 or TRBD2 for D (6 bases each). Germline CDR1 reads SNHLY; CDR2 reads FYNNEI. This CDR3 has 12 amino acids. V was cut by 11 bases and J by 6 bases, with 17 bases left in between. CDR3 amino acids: CAVGGLAGEQYV. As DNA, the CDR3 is TGTGCCGTCGGGGGCCTTGCCGGCGAGCAGTACGTC.

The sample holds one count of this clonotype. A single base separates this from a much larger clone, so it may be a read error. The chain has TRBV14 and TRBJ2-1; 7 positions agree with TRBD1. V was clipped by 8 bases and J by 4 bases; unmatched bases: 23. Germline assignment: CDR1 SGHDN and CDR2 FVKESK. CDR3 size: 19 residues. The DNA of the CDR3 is TGTGCCAGCGGCCCTCGCCAGGGGGTCCCCGCGATAAATTACAATGAGCAGTTCTTC. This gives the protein CASGPRQGVPAINYNEQFF.

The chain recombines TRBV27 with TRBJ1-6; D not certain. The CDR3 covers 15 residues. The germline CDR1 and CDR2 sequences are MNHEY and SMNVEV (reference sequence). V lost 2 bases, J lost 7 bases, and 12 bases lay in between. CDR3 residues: CASSLTGLGNSPLHF. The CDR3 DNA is TGTGCCAGCAGTTTAACGGGGTTGGGGAATTCACCCCTCCACTTT.